These 32 T cell receptor beta chains share one sample of origin, sequenced in a study of siplizumab effects on memory and regulatory T cells. Here immunoSEQ multiplex PCR was the method, and the copy in TCRdb shows in-frame clones only, minus some. The data contain 90,000 to 110,000 clones, 90% to 95% of them seen just once; the ten biggest clones take up 0.32%. Material for sequencing was CD4+ T cells sorted from blood. The receptors were sampled from a human donor in good health.

The V call is TRBV19, the J call TRBJ2-7; D might be TRBD1 or TRBD2, each matching 5 bases. The V and J ends lost 0 bases and 3 bases respectively, with 9 bases between them. The CDR3 spans 14 residues. CDR1 LNHDA and CDR2 SQIVND come from the germline V gene (reference sequence). The CDR3 bases are TGTGCCAGTAGTATAGAAGGGACGCGCTACGAGCAGTACTTC. Protein: CASSIEGTRYEQYF.

This chain connects TRBV16 to TRBJ1-4; D remains unclear. The germline V gene encodes CDR1 KGHSY and CDR2 FQNENV. V was trimmed by 0 bases and J by 13 bases, leaving 15 bases between them. The CDR3 is 14 amino acids. The CDR3 region is CASSQSTQAPILFF. As DNA, the CDR3 is TGTGCCAGCAGCCAATCTACGCAGGCCCCTATACTGTTTTTT.

This clone was observed once. The rearrangement uses TRBV11-2 and TRBJ2-7; D is possibly TRBD1 (6 bases). This CDR3 comprises 14 residues. Between the trimmed V and J ends, which lost 1 base and 0 bases, there was a span of 7 bases. CDR1 and CDR2 (germline): SGHAT, FQNNGV. The CDR3 DNA follows: TGTGCCAGCAGCTTAGCACAGGGCTCCTACGAGCAGTACTTC. Encoded protein: CASSLAQGSYEQYF.

V gene TRBV19 combines with J gene TRBJ2-1, with D perhaps matching TRBD1 or TRBD2 (5 bases each). Germline CDR1 is LNHDA and CDR2 is SQIVND (reference sequence). CDR3 length: 14 amino acids. The V end was cut by 4 bases, the J end by 12 bases, with 19 bases between. CDR3 loop: CASSTAPGAIGQFF. The CDR3 nucleotides read TGTGCCAGTAGTACCGCCCCCGGGGCAATAGGGCAGTTCTTC.

V usage is TRBV4-1 and J usage is TRBJ2-7, with 9 bases lining up with TRBD1. Trimming at V came to 0 bases and at J to 3 bases, leaving 3 bases not matched to a gene. This CDR3 is 15 amino acids long. Germline CDR1 is MGHRA and CDR2 is YSYEKL. CDR3 in amino acids: CASSQEGQGFYEQYF. CDR3 sequence (DNA): TGCGCCAGCAGCCAAGAGGGACAGGGATTCTACGAGCAGTACTTC.

In this sample, this clone turned up once. V gene TRBV6-6 combines with J gene TRBJ1-1, with 7 nucleotides matching TRBD1. Germline-derived CDR1 and CDR2 are MNHNY and SVGAGI (reference sequence). The CDR3 is made up of 13 amino acids. V was pared by 10 bases and J by 5 bases, with 10 bases of the junction left unmatched. The CDR3: CAIHDRASTEAFF. The CDR3 coding sequence is TGTGCCATCCACGACAGGGCGAGTACTGAAGCTTTCTTT.

This chain connects TRBV25-1 to TRBJ1-1; 9 positions match TRBD1. Germline CDR1 is MGHDK and CDR2 is SYGVNS. Trimming removed 3 bases from V and 4 bases from J; junction bases left unmatched: 3. The CDR3 is 14 amino acids. CDR3 amino acids: CASSETGGGTEAFF. CDR3 nucleotide sequence: TGTGCCAGCAGTGAGACAGGGGGTGGCACTGAAGCTTTCTTT.

This chain uses TRBV18 with TRBJ1-1, with 7 bases lining up with TRBD1. Looked up from germline, CDR1 is KGHSH and CDR2 is LQKENI. This CDR3 has 14 residues. V was pared by 5 bases and J by 1 base, with 4 bases of the junction left unmatched. In nucleotides, the CDR3 is TGTGCCAGCTCAAGCGGGACAGCGAACACTGAAGCTTTCTTT. Its translation: CASSSGTANTEAFF. The full variable domain, completed using reference TRBV18 and TRBJ1-1, is NAGVMQNPRHLVRRRGQEARLRCSPMKGHSHVYWYRQLPEEGLKFMVYLQKENIIDESGMPKERFSAEFPKEGPSILRIQQVVRGDSAAYFCASSSGTANTEAFFGQGTRLTVV.

The chain joins TRBV5-1 to TRBJ2-6, with 9 bases identical to TRBD1. Trimming cost V 3 bases and J 2 bases; bases outside gene matches: 6. Germline V gene lookup returns CDR1 SGHRS and CDR2 YFSETQ. CDR3 size: 17 residues. CDR3 residues: CASSSRTGDPGANVLTF. CDR3 sequence (DNA): TGCGCCAGCAGCTCACGGACAGGGGATCCTGGGGCCAACGTCCTGACTTTC.

The chain is built from TRBV4-3 and TRBJ2-2; 10 nucleotides align to TRBD2. The CDR3 is 15 residues long. Germline trimming cut 3 bases from V and 6 bases from J; bases unmatched to any gene: 4. Per the germline V gene, CDR1 is LGHNA and CDR2 is YSLEER. CDR3 nucleotide sequence: TGCGCCAGCAGCCAGGTAGCGGGAGGAGCCGGGGAGCTGTTTTTT. This codes for CASSQVAGGAGELFF.

The J gene is TRBJ2-7, the V gene TRBV6-5; tentatively, D is TRBD1 or TRBD2 (5 bases each). The CDR3 sequence is 13 residues long. Deletions cut 7 bases from V and 4 bases from J, with 14 bases between. From germline, CDR1 is MNHEY and CDR2 SVGAGI. CDR3 loop: CASTEGPGYEQYF. Written as DNA, the CDR3 is TGTGCCAGCACCGAGGGGCCAGGGTACGAGCAGTACTTC.

V and J are TRBV6-9 and TRBJ1-1; 7 bases are a match to TRBD1. CDR1 and CDR2 from the germline V gene are MNHGY and SVAAGI. J was trimmed by 7 bases and V by 5 bases; bases with no gene match: 10. The CDR3 length is 14 residues. CDR3 sequence reads: CASSGGQTRFEAFF. CDR3 DNA sequence: TGTGCCAGCAGTGGGGGACAGACCAGGTTTGAAGCTTTCTTT.

This chain uses TRBV9 with TRBJ2-1; tentative D call: TRBD2 (5 bases). CDR1 and CDR2 (germline): SGDLS, YYNGEE. The CDR3 loop spans 16 amino acids. The V gene lost 0 bases and the J gene lost 4 bases, with 14 bases spanning the gap. CDR3 region: CASSVVVSGPYNEQFF. The CDR3 bases are TGTGCCAGCAGCGTAGTCGTCAGCGGCCCTTACAATGAGCAGTTCTTC.

V is TRBV18 and J is TRBJ1-4, with D maybe TRBD1 (5 bases). Germline V lookup: CDR1 KGHSH, CDR2 LQKENI. V lost 6 bases, J lost 4 bases, and 15 bases lay in between. This CDR3 region has 15 residues. The CDR3 nucleotides read TGTGCCAGCTCTCCTAACCGGGACGGTAATGAAAAACTGTTTTTT. Protein: CASSPNRDGNEKLFF.

The chain combines TRBV5-8 with TRBJ1-2; D gene unclear. Germline CDR1 is SGHTS and CDR2 is YDEGEE. There are 14 residues in the CDR3. The ends were cut back, 0 bases at V and 4 bases at J, with 10 bases in the middle. Here the CDR3 DNA reads TGTGCCAGCAGCTTGGAGGGCATGGGCTATGGCTACACCTTC. Translation gives CASSLEGMGYGYTF. The whole variable domain, remainder taken from reference TRBV5-8 and TRBJ1-2, is EAGVTQSPTHLIKTRGQQATLRCSPISGHTSVYWYQQALGLGLQFLLWYDEGEERNRGNFPPRFSGRQFPNYSSELNVNALELEDSALYLCASSLEGMGYGYTFGSGTRLTVV.

The chain is built from TRBV11-2 and TRBJ2-1, with TRBD2 matching 8 bases. V gave up 5 bases and J gave up 8 bases; unmatched junction bases: 11. The germline V gene has CDR1 SGHAT and CDR2 FQNNGV. This CDR3 spans 15 amino acids. CDR3 DNA: TGTGCCAGCAGCCCCAACAGCGGGAGCGGCGATGAGCAGTTCTTC. This gives the protein CASSPNSGSGDEQFF.

The V call is TRBV5-4, the J call TRBJ2-7, with D unresolved. Trimming removed 4 bases from V and 5 bases from J, with 10 bases in between. CDR1 is SGHNT, CDR2 YYREEE, per germline (reference sequence). This CDR3 comprises 12 residues. The CDR3 here is CASSGNSDEQYF. CDR3 DNA sequence: TGTGCCAGCAGCGGTAACTCGGACGAGCAGTACTTC. Looking up the rest from reference TRBV5-4 and TRBJ2-7 gives the full variable domain: ETGVTQSPTHLIKTRGQQVTLRCSSQSGHNTVSWYQQALGQGPQFIFQYYREEENGRGNFPPRFSGLQFPNYSSELNVNALELDDSALYLCASSGNSDEQYFGPGTRLTVT.

The V and J genes are TRBV5-1 and TRBJ1-1; D ambiguous. The CDR3 sequence is 15 residues long. Deletions cut 0 bases from V and 1 base from J, with 10 bases between. Germline V lookup: CDR1 SGHRS, CDR2 YFSETQ. CDR3 coding DNA: TGCGCCAGCAGCTTGGTTGGAGGACCGAACACTGAAGCTTTCTTT. Translated, it gives CASSLVGGPNTEAFF.

The V gene is TRBV7-3, the J gene TRBJ2-2, with TRBD1 identical over 9 bases. The CDR3 length is 16 residues. V shed 5 bases, J shed 5 bases, and the junction held 9 bases outside the gene matches. In germline, CDR1 is SGHTA, CDR2 FQGTGA. CDR3 bases: TGTGCCAGCAGCGCACACGGGACAGGGATTACCGGGGAGCTGTTTTTT. Translated: CASSAHGTGITGELFF.

J is TRBJ1-1 and V is TRBV30, with D unclear. Trimming took 0 bases from V and 1 from J, leaving 6 bases between them. The germline V gene encodes CDR1 GTSNPN and CDR2 SVGIG (reference sequence). This CDR3 spans 13 amino acids. CDR3 sequence: CAWSVATNTEAFF. Written as DNA, the CDR3 is TGTGCCTGGAGTGTGGCCACGAACACTGAAGCTTTCTTT. The full variable domain, completed using reference TRBV30 and TRBJ1-1, is SQTIHQWPATLVQPVGSPLSLECTVEGTSNPNLYWYRQAAGRGLQLLFYSVGIGQISSEVPQNLSASRPQDRQFILSSKKLLLSDSGFYLCAWSVATNTEAFFGQGTRLTVV.

The chain carries TRBV6-5 and TRBJ1-6, with 10 positions matching TRBD1. From germline, CDR1 is MNHEY and CDR2 SVGAGI. V lost 6 bases, J lost 7 bases, and 6 bases stayed unmatched. The CDR3 is 15 amino acids. The CDR3 DNA sequence: TGTGCCAGCAGGAGACAGGGGGCTGCCAATTCACCCCTCCACTTT. Its protein product is CASRRQGAANSPLHF.

The chain combines TRBV18 with TRBJ2-7; D is unresolved. Germline V gives CDR1 KGHSH, CDR2 LQKENI. This CDR3 comprises 15 residues. V was cut by 3 bases and J by 6 bases, with 18 bases left in between. The CDR3 DNA follows: TGTGCCAGCTCACCGGGCGGCCGGATCCCCAGCGAGCAGTACTTC. Protein: CASSPGGRIPSEQYF. The full variable domain, rest sourced from reference TRBV18 and TRBJ2-7, is NAGVMQNPRHLVRRRGQEARLRCSPMKGHSHVYWYRQLPEEGLKFMVYLQKENIIDESGMPKERFSAEFPKEGPSILRIQQVVRGDSAAYFCASSPGGRIPSEQYFGPGTRLTVT.

The chain carries TRBV10-3 and TRBJ2-1, with 8 positions matching TRBD1. This CDR3 has 16 amino acids. The germline gives CDR1 ENHRY, CDR2 SYGVKD. Germline trimming cut 3 bases from V and 0 bases from J; bases unmatched to any gene: 4. The CDR3 region has the DNA TGTGCCATCAGTGATAGAACAGGGGGCTCCTACAATGAGCAGTTCTTC. Protein product: CAISDRTGGSYNEQFF.

This chain joins TRBV7-9 and TRBJ1-1; maybe TRBD1 (5 bases). With 1 base removed from V and 0 bases from J, the gap between germline ends came to 9 bases. CDR1 and CDR2 from the germline V gene are SEHNR and FQNEAQ (reference sequence). The CDR3 runs 15 residues. CDR3 sequence (DNA): TGTGCCAGCAGCTTAGGGGAGGGACTGAACACTGAAGCTTTCTTT. Encoded protein: CASSLGEGLNTEAFF.

The chain links TRBV5-1 to TRBJ2-6; the match to TRBD1 covers 11 bases. CDR1 is SGHRS and CDR2 is YFSETQ in the germline V gene. Unmatched junction bases numbered 8, after V lost 4 bases and J lost 2 bases. This CDR3 is built from 18 residues. The DNA for the CDR3 is TGCGCCAGCAGCCAATACGGGGACAGGGGGGCTGGGGCCAACGTCCTGACTTTC. It is translated as CASSQYGDRGAGANVLTF.

The chain couples TRBV7-8 to TRBJ2-7; D not certain. The V end lost 7 bases, the J end lost 1 base, and 11 bases lay between the germline ends. The CDR3 length is 13 residues. Germline V gene lookup returns CDR1 SGHVS and CDR2 FQNEAQ. CDR3 amino acids: CASIGKLSYEQYF. CDR3 bases: TGTGCCAGCATCGGCAAACTTTCCTACGAGCAGTACTTC.

The chain has TRBV30 and TRBJ2-1, with 8 bases matching TRBD2. Germline V lookup: CDR1 GTSNPN, CDR2 SVGIG (reference sequence). There are 15 residues in the CDR3. The V and J ends lost 0 bases and 4 bases, in that order; junction bases with no gene match: 5. The CDR3: CAWSVGLAGYNEQFF. CDR3 nucleotide sequence: TGTGCCTGGAGTGTAGGGCTAGCGGGTTACAATGAGCAGTTCTTC.

The chain employs TRBV7-6 and TRBJ2-2; 7 bases align to TRBD2. The CDR3 has 16 amino acids. Germline V gives CDR1 SGHVS, CDR2 FNYEAQ. Losses at the gene ends were 2 bases for V and 7 bases for J; bases not matched to a gene: 10. The CDR3 coding sequence is TGTGCCAGCAGCTTACTCCGCGGGAGATATAGCGGGGAGCTGTTTTTT. It translates to CASSLLRGRYSGELFF.

The J gene is TRBJ2-7, the V gene TRBV7-8; TRBD2 might be the D (6 bases). Trimming took 3 bases from V and 2 from J, leaving 11 bases between them. The CDR3 extends over 14 amino acids. Per germline, CDR1 SGHVS and CDR2 FQNEAQ. The CDR3 region is CASSLRGPTYEQYF. In DNA, the CDR3 is TGTGCCAGCAGCTTGCGGGGTCCCACCTACGAGCAGTACTTC.

The rearrangement uses TRBV5-1 and TRBJ1-2, with TRBD1 as a possible D gene (5 bases). V was trimmed by 4 bases and J by 0 bases, leaving 10 bases between them. The V gene's germline CDR1 is SGHRS and CDR2 YFSETQ. The length of the CDR3 is 14 residues. CDR3 in amino acids: CASSQGRTNYGYTF. The CDR3 nucleotides are TGCGCCAGCAGCCAGGGACGGACTAACTATGGCTACACCTTC.

The chain uses TRBV14 and TRBJ1-1; D is unclear. The CDR3 loop spans 12 amino acids. V was clipped by 1 base and J by 4 bases, with 4 bases between them. Germline assignment: CDR1 SGHDN and CDR2 FVKESK. The CDR3 reads CASSQVVTEAFF. The CDR3 DNA sequence: TGTGCCAGCAGCCAAGTAGTCACTGAAGCTTTCTTT.

The chain employs TRBV9 and TRBJ1-2, with D unclear. Deletions cut 1 base from V and 8 bases from J, with 9 bases between. The germline V gene encodes CDR1 SGDLS and CDR2 YYNGEE. The CDR3 contains 12 residues. In DNA, the CDR3 is TGTGCCAGCAGCGTACGGGGAGGAGGCTACACCTTC. Its translation is CASSVRGGGYTF.